The following is a T cell receptor beta chain sequence with its context. In this sample, this clonotype turned up a few times. It lacks a known antigen. No base qualities exist here, and no much larger clone lies one base off it. Sequencing was carried out with an Illumina NovaSeq 6000. cDNA libraries for TCRalpha and TCRbeta were prepared by 5'RACE using constant-segment primers, with sample barcodes and unique molecular identifiers added. Trizol reagent was used to extract RNA from every sample. Library amplification was performed in two PCR steps, and a second sample barcode and Illumina TruSeq adapters were introduced in the second step. Libraries were sequenced on an Illumina NovaSeq with 2 x 150 bp paired-end reads. Turning to the authors' computational methods: The reads were demultiplexed and collapsed into UMI-guided consensus sequences using migec v1.2.7. Using mixcr v2.1.11, UMI consensuses were aligned to TRA and TRB V and J templates and then assembled into clonotypes. A clonotype was counted as expanded or contracted only if both edgeR and NoisET called the change significant, with noise models trained on biological replicates. edgeR calls used a false discovery rate-adjusted p below 0.01 and a log2 fold-change threshold of 1. As an exploratory analysis of dynamics, max-normalized trajectories of the 1000 most abundant clonotypes were examined with PCA combined with hierarchical clustering. Separately sequenced CD4+ and CD8+ repertoires were used to assign the CD4 or CD8 phenotype of responding clones. The raw public reads went through TCRdb reprocessing: fastp at Q25, MiXCR clone calling, in-frame beta chains kept. Entries that share a CDR3 protein sequence are merged under the most common genes and DNA. The V and J calls were determined by TCRdb, not by the authors. The sample profile shows 270,000 or so distinct CDR3 sequences; about a sixth of them were found once. Roughly a fifth of the sample goes to the ten largest clones.

Ficoll-Paque density gradient centrifugation was used to isolate PBMCs. Reading from cysteine to phenylalanine, the CDR3 counts 14 amino acids. CDR3 DNA only is kept here, 42 bases in frame from base 1. The CDR1 and CDR2 encoded by the germline V gene (reference sequence) are SEHNR and FQNEAQ. Cut back by 5 bases and 0 bases, the V and J ends lie 7 bases apart. This sample was included in a study of T-cell memory formation after mild COVID-19 (dated by TCRdb to the early 2020s). Background for the entire study: TCR sequence clusters from the two donors were found to be largely donor specific. The cohort comprised two young, previously healthy adult volunteers, one female and one male. T-cell clones expanding and contracting after mild COVID-19 in a couple of donors were tracked by longitudinal TCRalpha and TCRbeta repertoire sequencing. General conclusions and limits of the study: The study covered only a couple of mild cases, and larger cohorts including severe cases with pre-infection samples were considered necessary. Clones that contracted from day 15 to 85 showed balanced CD4/CD8 phenotypes, whereas a second wave of clones that expanded from day 15 to 37 leaned towards CD4+. Contracting CD4+ clones were located mainly in the CM and EM memory subsets, whereas CD8+ clones were found to be enriched in EMRA. Some responding clones were detected in pre-infection memory, which suggested that pre-existing cross-reactive memory T cells had joined the SARS-CoV-2 response. Whether the second-wave clones peaking on day 37 were SARS-CoV-2 specific was not confirmed.

Sequences were obtained from PBMCs or a T cell subset sorted from them (not recorded which). The TCR originated in a man aged 18-30 years who had mild COVID-19 (a few samples of this study predate the infection). The sample titles of this study are shuffled in the database, so cell type and time point are left out; the donor was told from shared clones. The chain links TRBV7-9 with TRBJ1-4, with the D gene too uncertain to name. The sequenced DNA: TGTGCCAGCAGCCCACAATCAACTAATGAAAAACTGTTTTTT. Translated, it reads CASSPQSTNEKLFF. When the CDR3 is completed using the reference TRBV7-9 and TRBJ1-4 genes on either side, the full variable domain is DTGVSQNPRHKITKRGQNVTFRCDPISEHNRLYWYRQTLGQGPEFLTYFQNEAQLEKSRLLSDRFSAERPKGSFSTLEIQRTEQGDSAMYLCASSPQSTNEKLFFGSGTQLSVL.